A selection of T cell receptor beta chains follows, all from one sample in a study of blood T cell repertoires in COVID-19. The assay was immunoSEQ multiplex PCR, and TCRdb's table has in-frame clones only and misses some. Among over 110,000 clones listed, 81% were seen once. Input material: peripheral blood. Receptor source: a human donor in a cohort sampled during active COVID-19. CDR3s include the opening cysteine and the closing phenylalanine or tryptophan. D genes are given only for firm matches. Clone sizes are given selectively: once, few, many, or a class where the clone is expanded.

TRBD1,many,TRBV5-1,TRBJ2-3,TGCGCCAGCAGCCTCCTGACAGGGGGGGGCACAGATACGCAGTATTTT,CASSLLTGGGTDTQYF
NA,NA,TRBV5-5,TRBJ2-7,TGTGCCAGCAGCTTTGGGGAGGCGGCCTTCTCCTACGAGCAGTACTTC,CASSFGEAAFSYEQYF
NA,NA,TRBV5-5,TRBJ2-7,TGTGCCAGCAGCTTTTCTAGCGTCCCAACGTACGAGCAGTACTTC,CASSFSSVPTYEQYF
TRBD2,NA,TRBV11-2,TRBJ2-7,TGTGCCAGCAGCTTAGGCGGGAGTGGGTTCTACGAGCAGTACTTC,CASSLGGSGFYEQYF
TRBD2,NA,TRBV6-2/TRBV6-3,TRBJ2-1,TGTGCCAGCAGTTACTCGAATTCGGGACTAGCGCAGAGAATGGGAGACAATGAGCAGTTCTTC,CASSYSNSGLAQRMGDNEQFF
TRBD2,NA,TRBV7-7,TRBJ2-7,TGTGCCAGCAGCAAGGAACCGTTTCTAGCGGGAGATGCCTACGAGCAGTACTTC,CASSKEPFLAGDAYEQYF
NA,NA,TRBV5-1,TRBJ2-3,TGCGCCAGCAGCTTGGGGGAGGGGATCGTGGGGGCCACAGATACGCAGTATTTT,CASSLGEGIVGATDTQYF
TRBD2,many,TRBV19,TRBJ2-3,TGTGCCAGTTCCGGGACTAGCGTAGATACGCAGTATTTT,CASSGTSVDTQYF
NA,NA,TRBV10-3,TRBJ2-7,TGTGCCATCAGTGGTAATAGCGGAGAATACGAGCAGTACTTC,CAISGNSGEYEQYF
TRBD2,once,TRBV29-1,TRBJ2-5,TGCAGCGTAGCGGGGGCGGATGAGACCCAGTACTTC,CSVAGADETQYF
NA,NA,TRBV3-1/TRBV3-2,TRBJ2-7,TGTGCCAGCAGCCAAGAGAACAGACCCCCCTACGAGCAGTACTTC,CASSQENRPPYEQYF
NA,NA,TRBV3-1/TRBV3-2,TRBJ1-2,TGTGCCAGCAGCCAAGGGACATTCGGCTACACCTTC,CASSQGTFGYTF
NA,NA,TRBV11-3,TRBJ1-1,TGTGCCAGCAGCTTACAGGGGATCACTGAAGCTTTCTTT,CASSLQGITEAFF
NA,NA,TRBV7-2,TRBJ2-3,TGTGCCAGCAGCTTAGAGGCAGGGGAAGGGGATACGCAGTATTTT,CASSLEAGEGDTQYF
NA,NA,TRBV19,TRBJ2-7,TGTGCCAGTAGTGGCAAATACGAGCAGTACTTC,CASSGKYEQYF
NA,NA,TRBV7-2,TRBJ1-4,TGTGCCAGCAGCTTAGAGCCCGCAACTAATGAAAAACTGTTTTTT,CASSLEPATNEKLFF
TRBD1,NA,TRBV6-5,TRBJ1-1,TGTGCCAGCACCCCTGACAGGGGGCGGACTGAAGCTTTCTTT,CASTPDRGRTEAFF
NA,NA,TRBV25-1,TRBJ2-7,TGTGCCAGCAGTCGGCTAGCGTACGAGCAGTACTTC,CASSRLAYEQYF
TRBD2,NA,TRBV5-1,TRBJ2-7,TGCGCCAGCAGCCTGCCCCTAGCGGGAGGGTCCTACGAGCAGTACTTC,CASSLPLAGGSYEQYF
TRBD2,NA,TRBV6-2/TRBV6-3,TRBJ2-3,TGTGCCAGCAGTCCGTGGCGGGAGGGGAAGGATACGCAGTATTTT,CASSPWREGKDTQYF
TRBD1,NA,TRBV9,TRBJ2-7,TGTGCCAGCAGCGTAGATGGGACAGGCTCCTACGAGCAGTACTTC,CASSVDGTGSYEQYF
NA,NA,TRBV9,TRBJ2-3,TGTGCCAGCAGCGTAAGTGCGGGAAACACAGATACGCAGTATTTT,CASSVSAGNTDTQYF
TRBD1,NA,TRBV6-6,TRBJ1-5,TGTGCCAGCAGCCACAACCGACAGGGTGGGGAGCCCCAGCATTTT,CASSHNRQGGEPQHF